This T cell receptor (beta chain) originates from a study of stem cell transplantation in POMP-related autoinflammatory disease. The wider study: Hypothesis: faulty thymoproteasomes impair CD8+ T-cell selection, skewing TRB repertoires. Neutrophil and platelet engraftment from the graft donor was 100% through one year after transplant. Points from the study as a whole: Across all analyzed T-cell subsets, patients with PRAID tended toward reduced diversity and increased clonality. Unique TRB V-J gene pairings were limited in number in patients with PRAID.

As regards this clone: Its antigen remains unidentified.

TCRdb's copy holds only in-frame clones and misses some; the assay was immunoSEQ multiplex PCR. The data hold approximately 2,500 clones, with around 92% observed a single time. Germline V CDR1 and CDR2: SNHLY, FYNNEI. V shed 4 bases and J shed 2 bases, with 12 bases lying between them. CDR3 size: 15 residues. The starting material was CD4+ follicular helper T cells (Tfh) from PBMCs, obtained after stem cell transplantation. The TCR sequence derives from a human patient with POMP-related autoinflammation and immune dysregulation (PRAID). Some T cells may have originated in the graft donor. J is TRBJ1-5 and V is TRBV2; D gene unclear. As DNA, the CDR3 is TGTGCCAGCAGTGCCGGAGTTGGGGGCAATCAGCCCCAGCATTTT. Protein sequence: CASSAGVGGNQPQHF.